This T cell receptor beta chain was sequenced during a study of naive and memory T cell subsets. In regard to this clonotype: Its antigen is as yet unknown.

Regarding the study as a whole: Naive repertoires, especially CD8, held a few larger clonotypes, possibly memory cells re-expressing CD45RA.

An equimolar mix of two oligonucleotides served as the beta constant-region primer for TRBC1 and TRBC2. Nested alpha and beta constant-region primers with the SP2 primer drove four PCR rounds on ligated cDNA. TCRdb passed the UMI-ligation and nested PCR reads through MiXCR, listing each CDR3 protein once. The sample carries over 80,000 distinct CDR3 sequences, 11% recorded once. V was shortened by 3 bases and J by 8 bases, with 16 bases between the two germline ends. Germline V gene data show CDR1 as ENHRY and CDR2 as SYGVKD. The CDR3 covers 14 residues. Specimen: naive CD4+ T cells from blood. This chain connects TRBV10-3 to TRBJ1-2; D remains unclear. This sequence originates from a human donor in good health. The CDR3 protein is CAISEGHTKGGYTF. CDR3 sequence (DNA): TGTGCCATCAGTGAAGGCCACACAAAAGGAGGCTACACCTTC.